This T cell receptor beta chain was obtained from a study of control samples from healthy donors and cancer patients. From germline, CDR1 is MNHNY and CDR2 SVGAGI (reference sequence). The ends were cut back, 7 bases at V and 1 base at J, with 10 bases in the middle. This CDR3 is built from 13 residues. TCRdb's copy holds only in-frame clones and misses some; the assay was immunoSEQ multiplex PCR. The profile shows about 220,000 clones, about 93% of them singletons. V and J are TRBV6-6 and TRBJ1-1; no definite D call. The clonotype comes from a man in his fifties in good health. Specimen: blood. CDR3 in amino acids: CASILNKNTEAFF. The CDR3 DNA reads as TGTGCCAGCATTCTGAACAAGAACACTGAAGCTTTCTTT.